Sequencing of this T cell receptor (beta chain) was carried out in a study of CD8 T cells in Susac syndrome. Study results and caveats: Repertoires of Susac syndrome CD4+ T cells lacked clonal expansion.

The germline V and J ends were trimmed by 6 bases and 2 bases, with 10 bases remaining between them. The CDR3 has 12 residues. The V gene's germline CDR1 is SQVTM and CDR2 ANQGSEA. With respect to this clonotype: Its antigen is as yet unknown.

TEMRA cells underwent FACS enrichment and CD8+ and CD4+ T cells underwent negative isolation. An input of about 0.5 to 1 ug of RNA was subjected to reverse transcription using random hexamers. The method of amplification for TCR beta CDR3 was immunoSEQ multiplex PCR, covering 54 Vbeta and 13 Jbeta. MiXCR was run by TCRdb on the immunoSEQ multiplex PCR reads, yielding one entry per CDR3 protein. The table lists 110,000 to 150,000 distinct CDR3 sequences, almost 96% of them singletons. The sample consisted of CD4+ T cells from PBMCs. The V and J genes are TRBV29-1 and TRBJ2-5; D is unclear. The origin of this receptor is a human donor with Susac syndrome. CDR3 residues: CSVNPKQETQYF. In DNA form, the CDR3 reads TGCAGCGTCAACCCTAAACAAGAGACCCAGTACTTC.